This paragraph covers one T cell receptor (beta chain) sequence. Sequenced by immunoSEQ multiplex PCR; TCRdb stores in-frame clones only, minus some. The table includes nearly 350,000 clones, about nine tenths detected once. From germline, CDR1 is LGHNA and CDR2 YSLEER. The V gene lost 1 base and the J gene lost 5 bases, with 9 bases spanning the gap. The CDR3 runs to 13 residues. The sample originates from a study of blood T cell repertoires in COVID-19. The receptor was isolated from a woman aged 65 to 85 with COVID-19, enrolled during active disease. The sequencing input was peripheral blood. The V and J genes are TRBV4-3 and TRBJ2-7, with D perhaps matching TRBD1 (6 bases). CDR3 region: CASSQVRGHEQYF. The CDR3 DNA reads as TGCGCCAGCAGCCAAGTCAGGGGCCACGAGCAGTACTTC.